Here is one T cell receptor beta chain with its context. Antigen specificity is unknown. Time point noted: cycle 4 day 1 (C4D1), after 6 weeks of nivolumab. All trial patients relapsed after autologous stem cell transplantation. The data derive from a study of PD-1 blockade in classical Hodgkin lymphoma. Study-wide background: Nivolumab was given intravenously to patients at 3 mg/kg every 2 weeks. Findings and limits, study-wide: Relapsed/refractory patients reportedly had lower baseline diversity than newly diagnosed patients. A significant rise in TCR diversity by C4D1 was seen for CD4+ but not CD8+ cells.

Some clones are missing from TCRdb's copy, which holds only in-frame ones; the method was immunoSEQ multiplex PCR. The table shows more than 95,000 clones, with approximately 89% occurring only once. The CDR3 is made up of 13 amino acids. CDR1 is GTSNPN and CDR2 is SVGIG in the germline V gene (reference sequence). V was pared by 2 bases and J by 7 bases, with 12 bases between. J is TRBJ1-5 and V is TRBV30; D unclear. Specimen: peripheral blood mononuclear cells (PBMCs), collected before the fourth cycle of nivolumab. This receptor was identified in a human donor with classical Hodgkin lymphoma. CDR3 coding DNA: TGTGCCTGGAGTCCGGCCATGAGCCAGCCCCAGCATTTT. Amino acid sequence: CAWSPAMSQPQHF.